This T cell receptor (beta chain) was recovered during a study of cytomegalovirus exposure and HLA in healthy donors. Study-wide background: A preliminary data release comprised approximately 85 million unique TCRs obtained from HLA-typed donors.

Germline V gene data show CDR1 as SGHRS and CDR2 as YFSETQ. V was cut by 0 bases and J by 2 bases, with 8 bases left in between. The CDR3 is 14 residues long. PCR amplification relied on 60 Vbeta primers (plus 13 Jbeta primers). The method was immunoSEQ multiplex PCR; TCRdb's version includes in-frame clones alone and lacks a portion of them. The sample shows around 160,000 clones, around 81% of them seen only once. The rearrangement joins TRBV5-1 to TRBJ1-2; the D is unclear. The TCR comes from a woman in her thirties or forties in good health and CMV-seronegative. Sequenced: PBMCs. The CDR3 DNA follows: TGCGCCAGCAGCTTGGTAGACGGGAACTATGGCTACACCTTC. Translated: CASSLVDGNYGYTF.